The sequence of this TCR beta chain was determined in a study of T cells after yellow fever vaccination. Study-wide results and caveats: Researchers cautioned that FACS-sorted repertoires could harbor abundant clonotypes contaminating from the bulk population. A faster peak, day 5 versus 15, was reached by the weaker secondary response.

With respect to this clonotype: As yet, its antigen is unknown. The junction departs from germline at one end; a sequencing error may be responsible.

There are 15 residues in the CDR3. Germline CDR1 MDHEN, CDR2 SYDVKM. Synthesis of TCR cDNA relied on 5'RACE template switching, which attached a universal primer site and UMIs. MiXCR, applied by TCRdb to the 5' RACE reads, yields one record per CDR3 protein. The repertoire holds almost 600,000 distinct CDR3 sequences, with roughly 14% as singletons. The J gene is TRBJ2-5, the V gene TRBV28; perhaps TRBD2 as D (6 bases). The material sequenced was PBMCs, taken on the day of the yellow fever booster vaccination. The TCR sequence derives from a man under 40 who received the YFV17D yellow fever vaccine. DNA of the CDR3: TGTGCCAGCAGTTTATTCTCGGGAGAGGGTGAGATCCAGTACTTC. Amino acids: CASSLFSGEGEIQYF.